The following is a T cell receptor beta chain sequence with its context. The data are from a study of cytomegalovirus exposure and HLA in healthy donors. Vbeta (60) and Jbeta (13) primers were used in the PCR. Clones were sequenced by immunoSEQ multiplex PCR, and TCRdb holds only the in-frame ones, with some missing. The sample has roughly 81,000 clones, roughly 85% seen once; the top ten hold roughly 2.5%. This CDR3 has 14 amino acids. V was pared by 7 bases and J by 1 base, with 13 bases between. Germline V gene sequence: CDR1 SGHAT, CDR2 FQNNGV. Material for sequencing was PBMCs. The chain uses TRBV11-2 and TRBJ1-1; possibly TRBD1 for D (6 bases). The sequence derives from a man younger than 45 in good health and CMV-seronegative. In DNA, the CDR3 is TGTGCCAGCATTCGGGGGGCAGCGAACACTGAAGCTTTCTTT. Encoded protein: CASIRGAANTEAFF.